This T cell receptor (beta chain) emerged from a study of blood T cell repertoires in COVID-19. Turning to the study itself: Samples taken during acute and convalescent COVID-19 were collected in the United States, Italy and Spain. The analysed material was cDNA or gDNA that came from T cells, B-cell-depleted T cells, or PBMCs.

Per the germline V gene, CDR1 is MNHEY and CDR2 is SMNVEV (reference sequence). The CDR3 has 15 residues. Trimming removed 5 bases at V and 0 bases at J, with 11 bases between. Individuals aged 18 to 89 years were recruited from approximately 22 US areas. Among Cohort 3 donors, those recovered had two negative PCRs, clearance, or symptom resolution. Clones were sequenced by immunoSEQ multiplex PCR, and TCRdb holds only the in-frame ones, with some missing. The sample lists about 300,000 clones, more than 75% occurring once. Sequenced sample: PBMCs or T cells enriched from blood (not recorded which). The TCR comes from a man aged 25-45 years who had recovered from COVID-19. The chain recombines TRBV27 with TRBJ1-5; D remains unclear. CDR3 DNA sequence: TGTGCCAGCAGTCTAGCCGCGTATAGCAATCAGCCCCAGCATTTT. Translated, it gives CASSLAAYSNQPQHF.